Below, 3 T cell receptor beta chains from the same sample are listed, as sequenced in a study of CD8 T cells in ankylosing spondylitis. TCRdb redid the calling of the 5' RACE reads with MiXCR, one entry per CDR3 protein. The data show around 330,000 distinct CDR3 sequences, approximately 10% seen once. Sequencing input: blood, either unsorted or a sorted T cell fraction (not recorded which). The receptors come from a female donor with ankylosing spondylitis or in good health (not recorded which).

This clonotype has ten or more counts. The chain employs TRBV28 and TRBJ2-3, with 7 nucleotides matching TRBD2. The J segment lost 0 bases and the V segment lost 3 bases, leaving 3 bases of the junction unmatched. The CDR3 contains 15 residues. Germline values: CDR1 MDHEN, CDR2 SYDVKM. The CDR3 is CASSLGGTSTDTQYF. The CDR3 DNA is TGTGCCAGCAGTTTGGGGGGGACTAGCACAGATACGCAGTATTTT.

Only a few counts were recorded for this clonotype. This sequence joins TRBV20-1 and TRBJ2-6, with 8 bases matching TRBD1. The germline CDR1 and CDR2 sequences are DFQATT and SNEGSKA (reference sequence). The CDR3 runs 16 residues. The V and J ends lost 1 base and 3 bases, in that order; junction bases with no gene match: 5. CDR3 in DNA: TGCAGTGCTAGAGGGACAGGGCGAGGTGGGGCCAACGTCCTGACTTTC. It specifies CSARGTGRGGANVLTF.

At least ten counts were recorded for this clonotype. The gene calls are TRBV5-1 and TRBJ2-5, with a weak D call TRBD1 (5 bases). Trimming left V 0 bases short and J 5 bases short, with 14 bases between. CDR1 is SGHRS, CDR2 YFSETQ, per germline. The CDR3 is 15 residues long. The CDR3 DNA reads TGCGCCAGCAGCTTGGGGACAATAAGGCGGGAGACCCAGTACTTC. This translates into CASSLGTIRRETQYF. The full variable domain, its missing parts supplied by reference TRBV5-1 and TRBJ2-5, is KAGVTQTPRYLIKTRGQQVTLSCSPISGHRSVSWYQQTPGQGLQFLFEYFSETQRNKGNFPGRFSGRQFSNSRSEMNVSTLELGDSALYLCASSLGTIRRETQYFGPGTRLLVL.